This entry is about one T cell receptor (beta chain). Using immunoSEQ multiplex PCR, the repertoire was profiled, and TCRdb retains in-frame clones only, with some absent. The sample has 95,000 to 150,000 clones, about 89% seen once; the top ten hold 25% to 30%. These data belong to a study of blood T cell repertoires in COVID-19. Overall study: From the United States, Italy and Spain came samples of acute and convalescent COVID-19. In each case, the material was cDNA or gDNA derived from T cells, B-cell-depleted T cells, or PBMCs.

CDR3 length: 16 residues. J was trimmed by 2 bases and V by 7 bases; bases with no gene match: 10. Per the germline V gene, CDR1 is MDHEN and CDR2 is SYDVKM. Sequencing was done on a sample of peripheral blood. This rearrangement joins TRBV28 to TRBJ2-1, with 8 bases identical to TRBD1. The receptor was derived from a woman in her 70s with acute or convalescent COVID-19. DNA of the CDR3: TGTGCCAGCACGGGGAGAGGGACAGGTGCCTACAATGAGCAGTTCTTC. This codes for CASTGRGTGAYNEQFF.